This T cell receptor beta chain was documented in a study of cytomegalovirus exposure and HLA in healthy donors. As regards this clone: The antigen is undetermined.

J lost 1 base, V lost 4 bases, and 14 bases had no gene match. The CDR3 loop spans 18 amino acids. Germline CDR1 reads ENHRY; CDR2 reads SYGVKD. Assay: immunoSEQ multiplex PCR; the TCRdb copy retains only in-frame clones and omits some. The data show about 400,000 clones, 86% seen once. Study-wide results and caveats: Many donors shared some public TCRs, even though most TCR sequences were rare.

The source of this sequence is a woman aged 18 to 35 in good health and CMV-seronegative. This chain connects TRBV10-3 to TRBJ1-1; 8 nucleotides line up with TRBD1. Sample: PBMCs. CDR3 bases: TGTGCCATCAGTGGTTCTCCGGGACAGGAGGGCCCGAACACTGAAGCTTTCTTT. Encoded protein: CAISGSPGQEGPNTEAFF.